Listed below are T cell receptor beta chains from one sample, sequenced in a study of T cell responses to AZD1222 COVID-19 vaccine. This table comes from immunoSEQ multiplex PCR, and its TCRdb copy is limited to in-frame clones, with some not included. The sample yields around 140,000 clones, around 90% seen once. Sequencing was performed on peripheral blood, taken 28 days after the second dose of the MenACWY control vaccine. The receptors come from an adult who received the MenACWY meningococcal vaccine as a control. Each CDR3 is given with its conserved first and last residue. D genes are given only for firm matches. Not all rows give a size; the values are once, few, many and, for expanded clones, a class.

d_gene	j_gene	v_gene	abundance	CDR3nt	CDR3aa
TRBD1	TRBJ1-5	TRBV7-2	.	TGTGCCAGCAGCTCCACAGGGGGATCGTGGAATCAGCCCCAGCATTTT	CASSSTGGSWNQPQHF
.	TRBJ2-3	TRBV9	.	TGTGCCAGCAGCGTAGGGACTAGCACAGATACGCAGTATTTT	CASSVGTSTDTQYF
TRBD2	TRBJ2-2	TRBV29-1	.	TGCAGCGTGGGCGGGACTAGCCCTGACACCGGGGAGCTGTTTTTT	CSVGGTSPDTGELFF
TRBD2	TRBJ2-1	TRBV29-1	.	TGCAGCGTTGTCCTCGGGACTAGCGGGACTCACAATGAGCAGTTCTTC	CSVVLGTSGTHNEQFF
.	TRBJ2-7	TRBV24-1	once	TGTGCCACCAGTGATTTCAGGGTACCCTACGAGCAGTACTTC	CATSDFRVPYEQYF
.	TRBJ1-6	TRBV4-3	.	TGCGCCAGCAGCCAAGAAGGGGATAATTCACCCCTCCACTTT	CASSQEGDNSPLHF
TRBD2	TRBJ2-3	TRBV30	.	TGTGCCTGGAAAGGGCGGGGGACGCAGTATTTT	CAWKGRGTQYF
.	TRBJ2-2	TRBV11-3	.	TGTGCCAGCAGCTCACAGGGACCGAACACCGGGGAGCTGTTTTTT	CASSSQGPNTGELFF
TRBD2	TRBJ2-4	TRBV11-2	.	TGTGCCAGCAGCCCAGCCGAGGGACTACGGCACATTCAGTACTTC	CASSPAEGLRHIQYF
TRBD1	TRBJ1-4	TRBV19	.	TGTGCCAGTAGTATATTCGGGGGACAGGGAAGCGAAAAACTGTTTTTT	CASSIFGGQGSEKLFF
.	TRBJ1-2	TRBV27	once	TGTGCCAGCAGTTTATCAGGGTTCGAGGGCTACACCTTC	CASSLSGFEGYTF
.	TRBJ2-3	TRBV9	.	TGTGCCAGCAGCGTAGCTACCGGGACGACAGATACGCAGTATTTT	CASSVATGTTDTQYF
.	TRBJ1-1	TRBV5-5	.	TGTGCCAGCAGCTTGGTGGGGCGGGGGAACACTGAAGCTTTCTTT	CASSLVGRGNTEAFF
TRBD1	TRBJ1-6	TRBV5-5	.	TGTGCCAGCAGCTGGACAGGGGGCAATTCACCCCTCCACTTT	CASSWTGGNSPLHF
.	TRBJ2-6	TRBV11-2	.	TGTGCCAGCAGCCGAGCAGGGGCGGGGGCCAACGTCCTGACTTTC	CASSRAGAGANVLTF
.	TRBJ1-2	TRBV28	.	TGTGCCAGCACCGAACCCAGGGGAGGCGGCTACACCTTC	CASTEPRGGGYTF
TRBD1	TRBJ1-6	TRBV30	few	TGTGCCTGGAACCGTGGTAACAGGGGTAATTCACCCCTCCACTTT	CAWNRGNRGNSPLHF
.	TRBJ1-6	TRBV9	.	TGTGCCAGCAGCCCTCGACAGTCCCTAGGCTCACCCCTCCACTTT	CASSPRQSLGSPLHF
.	TRBJ1-4	TRBV6-5	.	TGTGCCAGCGGAGTGACAGGCCGTGAAAAACTGTTTTTT	CASGVTGREKLFF
.	TRBJ1-4	TRBV18	.	TGTGCCAGCTCACCGACAGTTAATGAAAAACTGTTTTTT	CASSPTVNEKLFF
.	TRBJ1-4	TRBV28	.	TGTGCCAGCAGTTCCCCCAGCGTGCTCGAAAAACTGTTTTTT	CASSSPSVLEKLFF
TRBD1	TRBJ1-1	TRBV24-1	once	TGTGCCACCAGTGCCGGGACAGGCCCCGGGAACACTGAAGCTTTCTTT	CATSAGTGPGNTEAFF
.	TRBJ2-1	TRBV5-1	.	TGCGCCAGCAGCTTGATAGGGGGAGGTGAGCAGTTCTTC	CASSLIGGGEQFF
.	TRBJ1-4	TRBV2	.	TGTGCCAGCAGTTCGTTTACAGGCTCGCCGGAAGAAAAACTGTTTTTT	CASSSFTGSPEEKLFF
.	TRBJ1-4	TRBV4-2	.	TGTGCCAGCAGCCAAGCCAGGAACCCTAATGAAAAACTGTTTTTT	CASSQARNPNEKLFF
.	TRBJ1-2	TRBV5-4	.	TGTGCCAGCAGACCGGACGGCAACTATGGCTACACCTTC	CASRPDGNYGYTF
.	TRBJ2-5	TRBV28	once	TGTGCCAGCAGCGGACCGACTTTGTCCGAGACCCAGTACTTC	CASSGPTLSETQYF
TRBD1	TRBJ2-7	TRBV4-2	.	TGTGCCAGCAGCCAAGAGGACCGCTTAGACAGGGACGAGCAGTACTTC	CASSQEDRLDRDEQYF
TRBD1	TRBJ1-1	TRBV5-6	few	TGTGCCAGCAGCTCAGGGACAGCCCGAAGATCTTTCTTT	CASSSGTARRSFF
.	TRBJ1-2	TRBV7-9	.	TGTGCCAGCAGCTTAGCGCGAGACACAGGGTATGGCTACACCTTC	CASSLARDTGYGYTF
.	TRBJ1-6	TRBV5-1	.	TGCGCCAGCAGCTTGGCTGCCAGTGGCAATTCACCCCTCCACTTT	CASSLAASGNSPLHF
.	TRBJ1-6	TRBV6-5	.	TGTGCCAGCGGGGGAGGACCGGGGGATTCACCCCTCCACTTT	CASGGGPGDSPLHF
TRBD2	TRBJ2-1	TRBV2	few	TGTGCCAGCAGATACCCGGACGGGACTAGCGGGAGTTCGTTGAGCGATGAGCAGTTCTTC	CASRYPDGTSGSSLSDEQFF
TRBD2	TRBJ2-7	TRBV5-8	.	TGTGCCAGCAGCTTGCCCAGCGGGAGTTCGTTGGGGCAGTACTTC	CASSLPSGSSLGQYF
.	TRBJ2-1	TRBV20-1	.	TGCAGTGCTAGGGGTATCAATGAGCAGTTCTTC	CSARGINEQFF
TRBD1	TRBJ2-5	TRBV28	once	TGTGCCAGCACCTGGACAGGGGGCGCAGAGACCCAGTACTTC	CASTWTGGAETQYF
.	TRBJ2-5	TRBV2	once	TGTGCCAGCAGCTACGGACGGGCTCAAGAGACCCAGTACTTC	CASSYGRAQETQYF
TRBD2	TRBJ2-1	TRBV5-6	once	TGTGCCAGCAGCCTCCGCATGACTAGCGGGAATTTTGATGAGCAGTTCTTC	CASSLRMTSGNFDEQFF
.	TRBJ2-7	TRBV3-1/TRBV3-2	.	TGTGCCAGCAGCCATCAGGGTACCTACGAGCAGTACTTC	CASSHQGTYEQYF
TRBD1	TRBJ2-3	TRBV4-1	.	TGCGCCAGCAGCCAGACGACAGGGCCAAGCACAGATACGCAGTATTTT	CASSQTTGPSTDTQYF
TRBD2	TRBJ2-1	TRBV27	.	TGTGCCAGCAGTTTTAGATGGGGAAATCTAGCGGGCGGCTACAATGAGCAGTTCTTC	CASSFRWGNLAGGYNEQFF
TRBD1	TRBJ1-1	TRBV7-9	once	TGTGCCAGCAGCCCCTATGACAGGGGTAAGACTGAAGCTTTCTTT	CASSPYDRGKTEAFF
.	TRBJ1-2	TRBV19	.	TGTGCCAGTAGTCTTATGGGATGGGACCGAGCCTATGGCTACACCTTC	CASSLMGWDRAYGYTF
.	TRBJ1-2	TRBV28	.	TGTGCCAGCAGTCGGTCCGGGGAACTACCCTATGGCTACACCTTC	CASSRSGELPYGYTF
.	TRBJ1-2	TRBV9	.	TGTGCCAGCAGCGTAGGGAGCGCCCCCGACTTCCTCTATGGCTACACCTTC	CASSVGSAPDFLYGYTF
.	TRBJ2-1	TRBV4-1	few	TGCGCCAGCAGCCAAGGGTTTGCGAGAAGCTCCTACAATGAGCAGTTCTTC	CASSQGFARSSYNEQFF
.	TRBJ1-6	TRBV19	.	TGTGCCAGTAGTACCGGGGGGAGCTCACCCCTCCACTTT	CASSTGGSSPLHF
.	TRBJ2-1	TRBV12-3/TRBV12-4	.	TGTGCCAGCAGTTTAGCGCTTTCAGATGAGCAGTTCTTC	CASSLALSDEQFF
TRBD1	TRBJ2-7	TRBV18	.	TGTGCCAGCTCACCCGGGACAGGGGACTACGAGCAGTACTTC	CASSPGTGDYEQYF
.	TRBJ1-2	TRBV4-1	.	TGCGCCAGCAGCCAGGAACCGGGACAAATTAACTATGGCTACACCTTC	CASSQEPGQINYGYTF
TRBD2	TRBJ2-1	TRBV19	.	TGTGCCAGTAGTATAGAGGGACTAGGACGCAATGAGCAGTTCTTC	CASSIEGLGRNEQFF
.	TRBJ2-2	TRBV29-1	.	TGCAGCGGCGGCATCAGCCCGAACACCGGGGAGCTGTTTTTT	CSGGISPNTGELFF
TRBD2	TRBJ2-5	TRBV5-1	.	TGCGCCAGCAGCCCGGGGGGAGGGGATCAAGAGACCCAGTACTTC	CASSPGGGDQETQYF
.	TRBJ2-3	TRBV7-3	.	TGTGCCAGCAGCTTAGGGCTAATCACAGATACGCAGTATTTT	CASSLGLITDTQYF
.	TRBJ1-4	TRBV6-2/TRBV6-3	.	TGTGCCAGCAGTTATGGGATCGGGACGGGTGAAAAACTGTTTTTT	CASSYGIGTGEKLFF
.	TRBJ1-1	TRBV7-9	.	TGTGCCAGCACCTCATGGGGTGAAGCTTTCTTT	CASTSWGEAFF
TRBD1	TRBJ1-1	TRBV3-1/TRBV3-2	.	TGTGCCAGCAGCCTGGACAGGGGTAAGACTGAAGCTTTCTTT	CASSLDRGKTEAFF
TRBD1	TRBJ1-2	TRBV2	.	TGTGCCAGCAGTGGAGCCGGACAGGTCGATGGCTACACCTTC	CASSGAGQVDGYTF
.	TRBJ2-3	TRBV4-1	once	TGCGCCAGCGGGGACTCGGGATTACGAGATACGCAGTATTTT	CASGDSGLRDTQYF
.	TRBJ1-5	TRBV18	.	TGTGCCAGCACCGGACAGAGAGGCAATCAGCCCCAGCATTTT	CASTGQRGNQPQHF